The present TCR beta chain was sequenced within a study of T cell responses to AZD1222 COVID-19 vaccine. Study-wide results and caveats: There were repertoire samples only from the period after the peak T cell response. In a largely white British group with more females than males, clonal diversity was possibly underestimated.

Sequencing was performed with immunoSEQ multiplex PCR; in TCRdb, only in-frame clones are kept and a portion is missing. Among about 200,000 clones listed, roughly 90% were seen once. To note about this clone: Antigen unknown.

This CDR3 region has 16 residues. Germline CDR1 is LNHDA and CDR2 is SQIVND (reference sequence). The V gene lost 8 bases and the J gene lost 10 bases, with 27 bases spanning the gap. J is TRBJ2-1 and V is TRBV19, with a possible D match to TRBD1 (5 bases). The sequencing here drew on peripheral blood, taken 28 days after the second AZD1222 dose. This clonotype originated in an adult who received the AZD1222 COVID-19 vaccine. The CDR3 loop is CASGDQGGWMSIEQFF. For the CDR3, the DNA is TGTGCCAGTGGTGACCAGGGTGGATGGATGTCGATCGAGCAGTTCTTC.